Included here is one TCR beta chain sequence, with context. The antigen is undetermined. This specimen comes from a study of cytomegalovirus exposure and HLA in healthy donors. Study-wide points: Some V segments could not be told apart, so they were left out, TRBV6-2 and TRBV6-3 among them.

CDR3 size: 18 residues. CDR1 and CDR2 (germline): SGHTA, FQGTGA. Trimming removed 5 bases from V and 4 bases from J, with 27 bases in between. A multiplex PCR was run with 60 Vbeta primers and 13 Jbeta primers. Method: immunoSEQ multiplex PCR; TCRdb's copy keeps in-frame clones and lacks some. The sample carries under 170,000 clones, approximately 60% recorded once. This rearrangement joins TRBV7-3 to TRBJ2-7; a possible D gene is TRBD2 (5 bases). What was sequenced was PBMCs. The sequence was collected from a woman in her sixties in good health and CMV-seropositive. Here the CDR3 DNA reads TGTGCCAGCAGCCCGTACCAAGCGGATTGGGCCGGGAATTACGAGCAGTACTTC. Its protein product is CASSPYQADWAGNYEQYF.